These 32 T cell receptor beta chains were all obtained from the same sample, sequenced in a study of T cell responses to AZD1222 COVID-19 vaccine. Clones were sequenced by immunoSEQ multiplex PCR, and TCRdb holds only the in-frame ones, with some missing. The sample lists more than 120,000 clones, more than 70% occurring once. The sample consisted of peripheral blood, taken 28 days after the second AZD1222 dose. These receptors were collected from an adult who received the AZD1222 COVID-19 vaccine.

The chain employs TRBV12-3 or TRBV12-4 and TRBJ1-2, with unresolved D. The CDR3 extends over 13 amino acids. Trimming took 2 bases from V and 3 from J, leaving 7 bases between them. The DNA of the CDR3 is TGTGCCAGCAGTTTAACCCTGGACTATGGCTACACCTTC. Protein product: CASSLTLDYGYTF.

The chain employs TRBV12-3 or TRBV12-4 and TRBJ1-1; D remains unclear. The germline V and J ends were trimmed by 6 bases and 4 bases, with 12 bases remaining between them. The length of the CDR3 is 13 residues. In nucleotides, the CDR3 is TGTGCCAGCAGATTCCGGGAGGTCACTGAAGCTTTCTTT. Encoded protein: CASRFREVTEAFF.

The chain is built from TRBV6-2 or TRBV6-3 and TRBJ2-7; the D gene is possibly TRBD2 (7 bases). Trimming took off 0 bases at V and 3 bases at J, with 15 bases between the two ends. The CDR3 has 16 residues. Germline loops: CDR1 MNHEY, CDR2 SVGEGT. The CDR3, as DNA: TGTGCCAGCAGTTACTCGAGGGGGGGGATCCTCTACGAGCAGTACTTC. This codes for CASSYSRGGILYEQYF.

This chain joins TRBV24-1 and TRBJ2-2; D unclear. V shed 3 bases and J shed 4 bases, with 14 bases lying between them. The CDR3 consists of 16 residues. Germline CDR1 is KGHDR and CDR2 is SFDVKD. DNA of the CDR3: TGTGCCACCAGTGATAGGGCCAACCTAGGCACCGGGGAGCTGTTTTTT. Protein product: CATSDRANLGTGELFF.

This clone was observed once. The rearrangement joins TRBV5-1 to TRBJ1-1; D call uncertain. The germline V and J ends were trimmed by 1 base and 5 bases, with 15 bases remaining between them. Germline loops: CDR1 SGHRS, CDR2 YFSETQ. The CDR3 is made up of 15 amino acids. The CDR3 here is CASSLSPGIKTEAFF. The DNA for the CDR3 is TGCGCCAGCAGCTTGTCTCCGGGAATCAAGACTGAAGCTTTCTTT.

The V call is TRBV3-1 (or the pseudogene TRBV3-2), the J call TRBJ2-1; 8 nucleotides agree with TRBD2. The trim removed 6 bases at V and 6 bases at J, leaving 7 bases unmatched. Germline V gene data show CDR1 as LGHDT and CDR2 as YNNKEL (reference sequence). This CDR3 has 14 amino acids. The CDR3 here is CASSAGLAPNEQFF. The DNA for the CDR3 is TGTGCCAGCAGTGCCGGACTAGCACCCAATGAGCAGTTCTTC.

The genes are TRBV19 and TRBJ1-3, with D unresolved. V gave up 6 bases and J gave up 0 bases, with 9 bases separating them. CDR1 and CDR2 (germline): LNHDA, SQIVND (reference sequence). This CDR3 comprises 14 residues. CDR3 sequence: CASSDKGSGNTIYF. CDR3 coding DNA: TGTGCCAGTAGCGACAAGGGCTCTGGAAACACCATATATTTT.

CDR3 amino acids: CASSQEMGASYGYTF. CDR3 DNA sequence: TGCGCCAGCAGCCAAGAAATGGGCGCTAGCTATGGCTACACCTTC. The chain combines TRBV4-3 with TRBJ1-2; no reliable D call. Per germline, CDR1 LGHNA and CDR2 YSLEER. The CDR3 spans 15 residues. V was trimmed by 0 bases and J by 4 bases, leaving 12 bases between them.

This chain joins TRBV10-1 and TRBJ1-4; D unresolved. Looked up from germline, CDR1 is WNHNN and CDR2 is SYGVQD (reference sequence). Trimming removed 6 bases from V and 7 bases from J, with 12 bases in between. This CDR3 has 13 residues. CDR3 in DNA: TGCGCCAGCAGACGGCGGCGAGGTGAAAAACTGTTTTTT. This encodes CASRRRRGEKLFF.

The CDR3 nucleotides read TGTGCCAGTAGTATAGTCGGCAGTTCCTACGAGCAGTACTTC. Encoded protein: CASSIVGSSYEQYF. V usage is TRBV19 and J usage is TRBJ2-7; D remains ambiguous. Between the trimmed V and J ends, which lost 1 base and 1 base, there was a span of 8 bases. CDR1 is LNHDA and CDR2 is SQIVND in the germline V gene (reference sequence). The CDR3 contains 14 residues.

The chain is built from TRBV2 and TRBJ2-3; 7 nucleotides agree with TRBD2. Germline CDR1 SNHLY, CDR2 FYNNEI. The CDR3 is made up of 15 amino acids. Unmatched junction bases numbered 7, after V lost 6 bases and J lost 1 base. The CDR3 DNA is TGTGCCAGCAGGCCGGGGGGATACGGCACAGATACGCAGTATTTT. Its translation: CASRPGGYGTDTQYF. The full variable domain, in which reference TRBV2 and TRBJ2-3 provide the parts outside the CDR3, is EPEVTQTPSHQVTQMGQEVILRCVPISNHLYFYWYRQILGQKVEFLVSFYNNEISEKSEIFDDQFSVERPDGSNFTLKIRSTKLEDSAMYFCASRPGGYGTDTQYFGPGTRLTVL.

The chain links TRBV14 to TRBJ1-2, with D possibly being TRBD1 (6 bases). The V and J ends lost 1 base and 2 bases respectively, with 11 bases between them. CDR3 length: 15 residues. CDR1 is SGHDN, CDR2 FVKESK, per germline. The CDR3 DNA sequence: TGTGCCAGCAGCCAAGGGGGGGCAGGCAACTATGGCTACACCTTC. Encoded protein: CASSQGGAGNYGYTF.

The count of this clone is one. One junction end disagrees with the germline gene, perhaps due to a read error. This chain uses TRBV18 with TRBJ1-2, with 7 nucleotides matching TRBD1. CDR1 and CDR2 (germline): KGHSH, LQKENI. The CDR3 length is 12 residues. DNA for the CDR3: TGTGCCAGCTTAACCAGACAGGGAGGAGGAATCTTC. Residues: CASLTRQGGGIF.

The chain combines TRBV19 with TRBJ1-4, with a weak D call TRBD1 (5 bases). CDR3 size: 17 residues. CDR1 is LNHDA, CDR2 SQIVND, per germline (reference sequence). With 10 bases removed from V and 5 bases from J, the gap between germline ends came to 26 bases. The CDR3 is CATAEPPRGRENEKLFF. Here the CDR3 DNA reads TGTGCCACCGCCGAGCCTCCTAGGGGCAGGGAGAATGAAAAACTGTTTTTT.

This clone was found once. This sequence joins TRBV13 and TRBJ1-6; TRBD1 matches 10 bases. Germline CDR1 is PRHDT and CDR2 is FYEKMQ (reference sequence). Trimming cost V 7 bases and J 7 bases; bases outside gene matches: 4. There are 14 residues in the CDR3. The CDR3 bases are TGTGCCAGCAACTCGGACAGGGGGAATTCACCCCTCCACTTT. Translated: CASNSDRGNSPLHF.

The CDR3 region is CASSHPLRGRAGELFF. In DNA, the CDR3 is TGCGCCAGCAGCCACCCCCTCCGAGGGCGCGCCGGGGAGCTGTTTTTT. The J gene is TRBJ2-2, the V gene TRBV5-1; D is perhaps TRBD2 (5 bases). Trimming removed 4 bases from V and 6 bases from J, with 19 bases in between. The CDR3 covers 16 residues. CDR1 and CDR2 (germline): SGHRS, YFSETQ.

The gene calls are TRBV24-1 and TRBJ2-5; 10 nucleotides match TRBD1. V lost 3 bases, J lost 3 bases, and 12 bases stayed unmatched. CDR1 and CDR2 (germline): KGHDR, SFDVKD. This CDR3 spans 18 amino acids. CDR3 region: CATSDAPWDRGREETQYF. The CDR3 coding sequence is TGTGCCACCAGTGATGCCCCCTGGGACAGGGGTCGGGAAGAGACCCAGTACTTC.

Regarding this clone: A junction boundary mismatches the germline segment, possibly from a read error. The chain links TRBV6-5 to TRBJ2-7; D unresolved. Germline V gene data show CDR1 as MNHEY and CDR2 as SVGAGI. The CDR3 has 15 amino acids. The CDR3 DNA follows: TGTGCCAGCTGGAATGGACCGGCTCCCTCCCACGAGCAGTACTTC. It specifies CASWNGPAPSHEQYF.

The rearrangement joins TRBV3-1 (or the pseudogene TRBV3-2) to TRBJ1-1; D uncertain. Germline V gene lookup returns CDR1 LGHDT and CDR2 YNNKEL (reference sequence). V lost 1 base and J lost 10, with 10 bases in between. The CDR3 spans 12 residues. The CDR3 loop reads CASSQGSLGAFF. CDR3 nucleotides: TGTGCCAGCAGCCAAGGATCTTTGGGAGCTTTCTTT.

V and J are TRBV6-6 and TRBJ1-6, with 9 nucleotides matching TRBD1. The CDR3 is made up of 16 amino acids. Germline-derived CDR1 and CDR2 are MNHNY and SVGAGI (reference sequence). J lost 9 bases, V lost 2 bases, and 8 bases had no gene match. The CDR3 spells CASSYPLGTGPSPLHF. CDR3 sequence (DNA): TGTGCCAGCAGTTACCCCCTTGGGACAGGGCCTTCACCCCTCCACTTT.

This chain connects TRBV2 to TRBJ2-5; D remains unclear. V lost 7 bases and J 3 bases, leaving 6 bases between the germline ends. The CDR3 loop spans 11 amino acids. The germline V gene has CDR1 SNHLY and CDR2 FYNNEI. The CDR3 sequence is CASKEEETQYF. CDR3 in DNA: TGTGCCAGCAAAGAGGAAGAGACCCAGTACTTC.

The J gene is TRBJ2-2, the V gene TRBV9, with 7 positions matching TRBD2. Losses at the gene ends were 4 bases for V and 6 bases for J; bases not matched to a gene: 9. Germline CDR1 SGDLS, CDR2 YYNGEE. The CDR3 covers 15 residues. The CDR3 bases are TGTGCCAGCAGCCCCAACGGGGGGACGGCCGGGGAGCTGTTTTTT. Translated, it gives CASSPNGGTAGELFF.

This clone occurred a few times. This sequence joins TRBV6-2 or TRBV6-3 and TRBJ1-1; D not resolved. Germline loops: CDR1 MNHEY, CDR2 SVGEGT. This CDR3 contains 13 residues. The V and J ends lost 0 bases and 5 bases respectively, with 7 bases between them. The CDR3 loop reads CASSYSESTEAFF. DNA for the CDR3: TGTGCCAGCAGTTACTCCGAATCAACTGAAGCTTTCTTT.

J is TRBJ2-1 and V is TRBV15, with D possibly being TRBD2 (6 bases). V shed 8 bases and J shed 8 bases, with 16 bases lying between them. Germline V CDR1 and CDR2: LNHNV, YYDKDF (reference sequence). The CDR3 is 13 residues long. CDR3: CATQSAGTHEQFF. The CDR3 nucleotides are TGTGCCACCCAGTCGGCAGGGACTCATGAGCAGTTCTTC.

The rearrangement joins TRBV27 to TRBJ2-1; D may be TRBD1 or TRBD2 (5 bases each). The CDR3 totals 13 residues. CDR1 is MNHEY, CDR2 SMNVEV, per germline (reference sequence). V shed 2 bases and J shed 4 bases, with 6 bases lying between them. The CDR3 DNA reads TGTGCCAGCAGTTTAGGGGGTTACAATGAGCAGTTCTTC. Protein sequence: CASSLGGYNEQFF.

The chain employs TRBV2 and TRBJ1-1, with no clear D. CDR1 is SNHLY, CDR2 FYNNEI, per germline. Trimming cost V 1 base and J 7 bases, with 10 bases left between them. CDR3 length equals 13 residues. CDR3 coding DNA: TGTGCCAGCAGTGAAGGGAGCCCTTTTGAAGCTTTCTTT. Protein: CASSEGSPFEAFF.

This clone has only one observation. The chain employs TRBV5-1 and TRBJ1-6, with 9 positions matching TRBD1. The germline V gene encodes CDR1 SGHRS and CDR2 YFSETQ. CDR3 length: 16 amino acids. The ends lost 4 bases at V and 7 bases at J; junction bases unmatched: 9. The chain's CDR3 is CASSAAGQGQNSPLHF. CDR3 nucleotide sequence: TGCGCCAGCAGCGCGGCGGGACAGGGCCAGAATTCACCCCTCCACTTT.

The chain carries TRBV7-8 and TRBJ1-2; D is unclear. CDR3 length equals 15 residues. V was trimmed by 4 bases and J by 3 bases, leaving 15 bases between them. CDR1 and CDR2 (germline): SGHVS, FQNEAQ. The CDR3 reads CASSSATVMDYGYTF. The DNA for the CDR3 is TGTGCCAGCAGCTCGGCGACGGTGATGGACTATGGCTACACCTTC.

This sequence joins TRBV5-4 and TRBJ2-1; the D gene is possibly TRBD2 (5 bases). This CDR3 contains 15 residues. The germline V gene encodes CDR1 SGHNT and CDR2 YYREEE (reference sequence). Trimming took off 4 bases at V and 4 bases at J, with 15 bases between the two ends. CDR3 bases: TGTGCCAGCAGCCGCGACTACGACACTTACAATGAGCAGTTCTTC. It translates to CASSRDYDTYNEQFF.

V and J are TRBV7-8 and TRBJ2-5; D unclear. Germline CDR1 and CDR2: SGHVS and FQNEAQ. Trimming shortened V by 1 base and J by 5 bases, and 8 bases separated the two germline ends. CDR3 length: 13 amino acids. Written as DNA, the CDR3 is TGTGCCAGCAGCTTAGGGGGTGAGGAGACCCAGTACTTC. Its protein is CASSLGGEETQYF.

This chain joins TRBV6-5 and TRBJ1-3; D possibly corresponds to TRBD1 (6 bases). This CDR3 region has 15 residues. Germline V gives CDR1 MNHEY, CDR2 SVGAGI. V shed 2 bases and J shed 0 bases, with 8 bases lying between them. CDR3 nucleotide sequence: TGTGCCAGCAGTTACGGACAGCTCTCTGGAAACACCATATATTTT. It encodes CASSYGQLSGNTIYF.

V usage is TRBV28 and J usage is TRBJ2-5, with TRBD2 matching 16 bases. Germline CDR1 MDHEN, CDR2 SYDVKM. V was clipped by 4 bases and J by 4 bases; unmatched bases: 3. The CDR3 loop spans 16 amino acids. This CDR3 is CASSSGLAGGGETQYF. The CDR3 DNA reads as TGTGCCAGCAGTTCGGGACTAGCGGGAGGGGGAGAGACCCAGTACTTC.